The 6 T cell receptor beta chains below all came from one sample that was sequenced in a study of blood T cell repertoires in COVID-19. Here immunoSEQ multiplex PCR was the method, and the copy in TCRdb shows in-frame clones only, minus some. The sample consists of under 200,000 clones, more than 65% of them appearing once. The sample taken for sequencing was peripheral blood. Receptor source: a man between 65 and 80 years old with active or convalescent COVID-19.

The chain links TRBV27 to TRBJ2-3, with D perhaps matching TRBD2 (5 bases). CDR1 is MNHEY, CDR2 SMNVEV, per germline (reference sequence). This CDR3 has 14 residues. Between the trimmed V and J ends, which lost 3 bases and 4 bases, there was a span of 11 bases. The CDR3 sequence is CASSFRDKADTQYF. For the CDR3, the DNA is TGTGCCAGCAGTTTTCGGGATAAGGCAGATACGCAGTATTTT.

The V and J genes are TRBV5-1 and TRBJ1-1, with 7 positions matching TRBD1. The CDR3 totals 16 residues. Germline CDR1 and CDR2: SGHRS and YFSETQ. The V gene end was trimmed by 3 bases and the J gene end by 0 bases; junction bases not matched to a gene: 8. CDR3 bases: TGCGCCAGCAGCTGGCGGTCGGGACAGATGAACACTGAAGCTTTCTTT. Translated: CASSWRSGQMNTEAFF.

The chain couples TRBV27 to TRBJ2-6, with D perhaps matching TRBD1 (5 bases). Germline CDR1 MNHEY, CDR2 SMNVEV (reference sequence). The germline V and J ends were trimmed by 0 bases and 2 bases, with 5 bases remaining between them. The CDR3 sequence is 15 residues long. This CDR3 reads CASSLSGPGANVLTF. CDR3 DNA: TGTGCCAGCAGTTTATCGGGGCCTGGGGCCAACGTCCTGACTTTC. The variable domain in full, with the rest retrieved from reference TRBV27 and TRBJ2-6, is EAQVTQNPRYLITVTGKKLTVTCSQNMNHEYMSWYRQDPGLGLRQIYYSMNVEVTDKGDVPEGYKVSRKEKRNFPLILESPSPNQTSLYFCASSLSGPGANVLTFGAGSRLTVL.

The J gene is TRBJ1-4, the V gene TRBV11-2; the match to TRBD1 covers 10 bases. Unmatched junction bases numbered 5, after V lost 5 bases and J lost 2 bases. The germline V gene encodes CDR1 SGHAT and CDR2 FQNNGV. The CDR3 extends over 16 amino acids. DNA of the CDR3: TGTGCCAGCAGCCAGGGACAGGGGACCACTAATGAAAAACTGTTTTTT. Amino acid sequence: CASSQGQGTTNEKLFF. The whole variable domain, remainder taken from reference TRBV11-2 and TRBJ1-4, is EAGVAQSPRYKIIEKRQSVAFWCNPISGHATLYWYQQILGQGPKLLIQFQNNGVVDDSQLPKDRFSAERLKGVDSTLKIQPAKLEDSAVYLCASSQGQGTTNEKLFFGSGTQLSVL.

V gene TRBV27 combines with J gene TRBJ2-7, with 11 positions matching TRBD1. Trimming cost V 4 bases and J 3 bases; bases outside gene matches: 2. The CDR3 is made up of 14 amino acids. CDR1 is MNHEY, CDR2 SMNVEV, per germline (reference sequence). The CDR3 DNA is TGTGCCAGCAGTTCAGGGACAGGGGGCTACGAGCAGTACTTC. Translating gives CASSSGTGGYEQYF.

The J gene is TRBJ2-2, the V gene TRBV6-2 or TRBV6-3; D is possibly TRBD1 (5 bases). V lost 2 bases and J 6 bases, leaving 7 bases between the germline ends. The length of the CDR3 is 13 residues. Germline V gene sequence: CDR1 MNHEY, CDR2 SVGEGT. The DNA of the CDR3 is TGTGCCAGCAGTTACGTGGGGCCCGGGGAGCTGTTTTTT. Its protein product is CASSYVGPGELFF.